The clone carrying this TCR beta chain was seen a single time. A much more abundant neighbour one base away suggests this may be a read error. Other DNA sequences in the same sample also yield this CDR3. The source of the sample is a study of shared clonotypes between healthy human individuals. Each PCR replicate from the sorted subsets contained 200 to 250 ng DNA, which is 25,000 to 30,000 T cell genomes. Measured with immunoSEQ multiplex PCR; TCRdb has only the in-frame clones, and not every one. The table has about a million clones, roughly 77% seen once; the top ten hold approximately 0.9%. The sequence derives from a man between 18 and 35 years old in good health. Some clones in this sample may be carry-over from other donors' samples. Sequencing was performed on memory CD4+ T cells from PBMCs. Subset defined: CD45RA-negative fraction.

The CDR3 is CATSRGRQGSYNEQFF. The CDR3 DNA reads TGTGCCACCAGCAGGGGCAGACAGGGCTCCTACAATGAGCAGTTCTTC. The chain carries TRBV15 and TRBJ2-1; 7 bases map to TRBD1. Unmatched junction bases numbered 5, after V lost 3 bases and J lost 0 bases. This CDR3 region has 16 residues. The V gene's germline CDR1 is LNHNV and CDR2 YYDKDF (reference sequence).